The 12 T cell receptor beta chains below all came from one sample that was sequenced in a study of somatic mutations in cytotoxic T cells in rheumatoid arthritis. Data came from immunoSEQ multiplex PCR; TCRdb stores just in-frame clones and leaves some out. The sample has 14,000 or so clones, 77% seen once. Sequenced input: CD8+ T cells sorted from blood. Receptors originate from an adult with rheumatoid arthritis.

With regard to this clone: Within the sample, other DNA sequences also encode this same CDR3. This chain connects TRBV30 to TRBJ1-1, with D tentatively TRBD1 (6 bases). This CDR3 spans 16 amino acids. Trimming stripped 7 bases from V and 0 bases from J, with 21 bases between. Germline CDR1 and CDR2: GTSNPN and SVGIG (reference sequence). Here the CDR3 DNA reads TGTGCCTCTGCCCTACAGGGATTAATCATGAACACTGAAGCTTTCTTT. Protein: CASALQGLIMNTEAFF.

This chain uses TRBV4-1 with TRBJ2-7; 8 positions match TRBD1. Germline V gene sequence: CDR1 MGHRA, CDR2 YSYEKL. Germline trimming cut 8 bases from V and 2 bases from J; bases unmatched to any gene: 5. The CDR3 length is 13 residues. The CDR3 DNA reads TGCGCCAGCGCAGGGGGCGAGACCTACGAGCAGTACTTC. Encoded protein: CASAGGETYEQYF.

This clone appeared a few times. The gene calls are TRBV5-6 and TRBJ2-1; D gene unclear. Trimming pared 4 bases from V and 7 bases from J, leaving 9 bases between. The germline V gene encodes CDR1 SGHDT and CDR2 YYEEEE. The CDR3 spans 12 residues. This CDR3 is CASSRTFNEQFF. The CDR3 DNA reads as TGTGCCAGCAGCAGGACCTTTAATGAGCAGTTCTTC.

The chain recombines TRBV2 with TRBJ1-1; 9 positions agree with TRBD1. This CDR3 spans 14 amino acids. V gave up 7 bases and J gave up 4 bases; unmatched junction bases: 7. CDR1 SNHLY and CDR2 FYNNEI come from the germline V gene. CDR3 nucleotide sequence: TGTGCCAGCATCTTAACAGGGGGCCTCACTGAAGCTTTCTTT. It encodes CASILTGGLTEAFF.

This chain links TRBV27 with TRBJ2-5; D uncertain. The length of the CDR3 is 15 residues. Between the trimmed V and J ends, which lost 4 bases and 4 bases, there was a span of 16 bases. Germline V gene lookup returns CDR1 MNHEY and CDR2 SMNVEV (reference sequence). CDR3 in DNA: TGTGCCAGCAGTTCCCTCGGACGGCCGATAGAGACCCAGTACTTC. Its protein is CASSSLGRPIETQYF.

The rearrangement joins TRBV27 to TRBJ2-1; 11 bases are shared with TRBD2. The CDR3 is 15 residues long. J gave up 4 bases and V 4 bases, and 3 bases lay outside the gene matches. Germline V gene lookup returns CDR1 MNHEY and CDR2 SMNVEV (reference sequence). CDR3 in amino acids: CASSSLAGGYNEQFF. The CDR3 DNA reads TGTGCCAGCAGTTCCTTAGCGGGGGGGTACAATGAGCAGTTCTTC.

This clone was picked up a small number of times. The genes are TRBV6-6 and TRBJ1-1, with D perhaps TRBD1 (5 bases). The CDR3 sequence is 13 residues long. V was shortened by 0 bases and J by 7 bases, with 9 bases between the two germline ends. Germline values: CDR1 MNHNY, CDR2 SVGAGI (reference sequence). This CDR3 reads CASSYSEGFEAFF. CDR3 sequence (DNA): TGTGCCAGCAGTTACTCGGAGGGGTTTGAAGCTTTCTTT.

The chain is built from TRBV5-1 and TRBJ2-1, with D perhaps TRBD1 (6 bases). V shed 3 bases and J shed 8 bases, with 9 bases lying between them. This CDR3 spans 12 amino acids. Germline V lookup: CDR1 SGHRS, CDR2 YFSETQ. The CDR3 protein is CASSSQGYEQFF. The CDR3 DNA reads TGCGCCAGCAGCTCACAGGGTTATGAGCAGTTCTTC. The whole variable domain, filled in from reference TRBV5-1 and TRBJ2-1, reads KAGVTQTPRYLIKTRGQQVTLSCSPISGHRSVSWYQQTPGQGLQFLFEYFSETQRNKGNFPGRFSGRQFSNSRSEMNVSTLELGDSALYLCASSSQGYEQFFGPGTRLTVL.

The chain couples TRBV5-1 to TRBJ2-7; 10 bases agree with TRBD1. After removal of 4 bases from V and 1 base from J, the junction contained 5 bases not matched to a gene. CDR1 and CDR2 from the germline V gene are SGHRS and YFSETQ. CDR3 length equals 15 residues. This CDR3 reads CASSPRDRGSYEQYF. For the CDR3, the DNA is TGCGCCAGCAGCCCCCGGGACAGGGGATCCTACGAGCAGTACTTC. The full variable domain, completed using reference TRBV5-1 and TRBJ2-7, is KAGVTQTPRYLIKTRGQQVTLSCSPISGHRSVSWYQQTPGQGLQFLFEYFSETQRNKGNFPGRFSGRQFSNSRSEMNVSTLELGDSALYLCASSPRDRGSYEQYFGPGTRLTVT.

The chain is built from TRBV27 and TRBJ1-5; D gene uncertain. The V gene lost 5 bases and the J gene lost 2 bases, with 16 bases spanning the gap. Per the germline V gene, CDR1 is MNHEY and CDR2 is SMNVEV (reference sequence). The CDR3 extends over 16 amino acids. CDR3 protein: CASSPAGGGGNQPQHF. CDR3 nucleotides: TGTGCCAGCAGTCCCGCAGGAGGAGGAGGCAATCAGCCCCAGCATTTT.

The chain carries TRBV28 and TRBJ1-5; 7 nucleotides match TRBD1. Germline V gene sequence: CDR1 MDHEN, CDR2 SYDVKM. V lost 2 bases to trimming and J lost 2 bases; unmatched junction nucleotides: 0. The CDR3 length is 14 residues. CDR3 sequence reads: CASSLGQGNQPQHF. The CDR3 DNA sequence: TGTGCCAGCAGTTTAGGACAGGGCAATCAGCCCCAGCATTTT.

The CDR3 loop is CASKKPHWNTEAFF. The CDR3 region has the DNA TGTGCCAGCAAGAAGCCACACTGGAACACTGAAGCTTTCTTT. The V and J genes are TRBV28 and TRBJ1-1; D unclear. The germline CDR1 and CDR2 sequences are MDHEN and SYDVKM. With 7 bases removed from V and 1 base from J, the gap between germline ends came to 13 bases. The CDR3 totals 14 residues. The variable domain in full, completed from reference TRBV28 and TRBJ1-1, reads DVKVTQSSRYLVKRTGEKVFLECVQDMDHENMFWYRQDPGLGLRLIYFSYDVKMKEKGDIPEGYSVSREKKERFSLILESASTNQTSMYLCASKKPHWNTEAFFGQGTRLTVV.